These 14 T cell receptor beta chains were sequenced from one sample in a study of blood T cell repertoires in COVID-19 (TCRdb year 2020). The receptor library was made with the immunoSEQ multiplex PCR assay. In its TCRdb copy, this immuneACCESS table keeps in-frame sequences only and misses some clones. Where compared with another copy, unresolved V genes explain less than half of these, and the others have no known cause. Across this sample there are 20,000 to 25,000 clones, with more than 75% seen only once. Clones ranked in the top ten supply about 4% of the sample. The source material was peripheral blood. These receptors were taken from a man over 45 with active COVID-19.

The V gene is TRBV5-4, the J gene TRBJ2-5, with D hard to call. CDR1 and CDR2 (germline): SGHNT, YYREEE (reference sequence). This CDR3 has 14 residues. Trimming cost V 2 bases and J 0 bases, with 8 bases left between them. The CDR3 DNA reads TGTGCCAGCAGCTTTCGTGAGCACCAAGAGACCCAGTACTTC. Its translation is CASSFREHQETQYF.

The chain is built from TRBV6-5 and TRBJ2-2, with D unresolved. Trimming took off 7 bases at V and 4 bases at J, with 16 bases between the two ends. The germline CDR1 and CDR2 sequences are MNHEY and SVGAGI. The CDR3 has 15 residues. CDR3 sequence reads: CASTRMVERTGELFF. The CDR3 DNA reads TGTGCCAGCACTAGGATGGTAGAGCGCACCGGGGAGCTGTTTTTT.

The rearrangement uses TRBV3-1 (or the pseudogene TRBV3-2) and TRBJ1-2; 7 positions match TRBD1. Germline V CDR1 and CDR2: LGHDT, YNNKEL (reference sequence). This CDR3 has 14 residues. The V gene end was trimmed by 2 bases and the J gene end by 4 bases; junction bases not matched to a gene: 4. The CDR3 reads CASSQRQGSYGYTF. CDR3 bases: TGTGCCAGCAGCCAAAGACAGGGAAGCTATGGCTACACCTTC.

The chain carries TRBV27 and TRBJ1-1, with D maybe TRBD1 (6 bases). This CDR3 contains 14 residues. The V end lost 5 bases, the J end lost 6 bases, and 16 bases lay between the germline ends. Germline CDR1 is MNHEY and CDR2 is SMNVEV (reference sequence). CDR3 region: CASSRLQGSAEAFF. DNA for the CDR3: TGTGCCAGCAGTAGGCTACAGGGTAGTGCTGAAGCTTTCTTT.

V usage is TRBV5-4 and J usage is TRBJ2-6; unclear D gene. The CDR3 has 16 residues. The germline V and J ends were trimmed by 3 bases and 0 bases, with 10 bases remaining between them. Germline CDR1 is SGHNT and CDR2 is YYREEE (reference sequence). The CDR3 DNA reads TGTGCCAGCAGCTCCCGACAATCCTCTGGGGCCAACGTCCTGACTTTC. As protein: CASSSRQSSGANVLTF.

The gene calls are TRBV5-4 and TRBJ2-1; 12 nucleotides match TRBD2. The length of the CDR3 is 15 residues. Germline assignment: CDR1 SGHNT and CDR2 YYREEE (reference sequence). Unmatched junction bases numbered 6, after V lost 1 base and J lost 10 bases. For the CDR3, the DNA is TGTGCCAGCAGCTTGCCAGGACTAGCGGGGAGAGAGCAGTTCTTC. It specifies CASSLPGLAGREQFF.

The chain has TRBV5-1 and TRBJ2-7, with D perhaps matching TRBD1 (5 bases). CDR3 length: 14 residues. Germline CDR1 reads SGHRS; CDR2 reads YFSETQ. With 4 bases removed from V and 3 bases from J, the gap between germline ends came to 14 bases. This CDR3 is CASSPWTNSYEQYF. The CDR3 coding sequence is TGCGCCAGCAGCCCGTGGACAAACAGCTACGAGCAGTACTTC.

This clone was detected once. This chain joins TRBV9 and TRBJ1-5; D is unresolved. CDR3 length: 14 amino acids. V was shortened by 0 bases and J by 7 bases, with 11 bases between the two germline ends. Germline values: CDR1 SGDLS, CDR2 YYNGEE. CDR3 region: CASSVGSTGQPQHF. CDR3 in DNA: TGTGCCAGCAGCGTAGGATCCACGGGGCAGCCCCAGCATTTT.

The chain employs TRBV6-5 and TRBJ1-2; D is uncertain. Trimming left V 0 bases short and J 8 bases short, with 10 bases between. CDR3 size: 13 residues. Germline V lookup: CDR1 MNHEY, CDR2 SVGAGI. CDR3 DNA sequence: TGTGCCAGCAGTTACTCGAATCTGAGGGGCTACACCTTC. This encodes CASSYSNLRGYTF.

The chain links TRBV11-2 to TRBJ2-1; D perhaps matches TRBD1 (6 bases). V was trimmed by 2 bases and J by 3 bases, leaving 17 bases between them. CDR1 and CDR2 from the germline V gene are SGHAT and FQNNGV. This CDR3 spans 17 amino acids. CDR3: CASSLPAGAFFYNEQFF. In DNA form, the CDR3 reads TGTGCCAGCAGCTTACCGGCAGGGGCCTTCTTCTACAATGAGCAGTTCTTC.

The gene calls are TRBV5-1 and TRBJ2-5; no clear D gene. With 0 bases removed from V and 5 bases from J, the gap between germline ends came to 11 bases. This CDR3 has 14 residues. Germline loops: CDR1 SGHRS, CDR2 YFSETQ. The CDR3, as DNA: TGCGCCAGCAGCTTGGCCGTAGTCGGGGAGACCCAGTACTTC. It yields the protein CASSLAVVGETQYF.

The rearrangement uses TRBV10-3 and TRBJ1-3; tentatively, D is TRBD1 (6 bases). The CDR3 spans 14 residues. Per the germline V gene, CDR1 is ENHRY and CDR2 is SYGVKD. Trimming removed 4 bases from V and 4 bases from J, with 11 bases in between. CDR3 region: CAISATGTGNTIYF. CDR3 DNA: TGTGCCATCAGTGCGACCGGGACAGGAAACACCATATATTTT.

This clone was seen only a few times. The chain employs TRBV19 and TRBJ1-3; the D is unclear. CDR3 length: 16 amino acids. Deletions cut 11 bases from V and 4 bases from J, with 24 bases between. Looked up from germline, CDR1 is LNHDA and CDR2 is SQIVND (reference sequence). CDR3 sequence: CASTPLDGGPGNTIYF. The CDR3 nucleotides are TGTGCCTCTACTCCTTTGGACGGCGGGCCGGGAAACACCATATATTTT.

This clone was observed a single time. This chain links TRBV10-3 with TRBJ1-2, with 10 bases matching TRBD1. The CDR3 length is 17 residues. Germline lookup yields CDR1 ENHRY and CDR2 SYGVKD. The V gene end was trimmed by 2 bases and the J gene end by 7 bases; junction bases not matched to a gene: 13. The CDR3 DNA is TGTGCCATCAGTGAGACCCCTGACAGGGGGCAACTCAGTGGCTACACCTTC. It is translated as CAISETPDRGQLSGYTF.